A single sample gave rise to the 3 T cell receptor beta chains below, sequenced in a study of T cell responses to AZD1222 COVID-19 vaccine. Assay: immunoSEQ multiplex PCR; the TCRdb copy retains only in-frame clones and omits some. The sample holds 95,000 to 110,000 clones; approximately 86% are singletons and the top ten take roughly 3.3%. This material consisted of peripheral blood, taken 28 days after the second dose of the MenACWY control vaccine. These receptors came from an adult who received the MenACWY meningococcal vaccine as a control.

The chain joins TRBV28 to TRBJ1-4; D perhaps matches TRBD1 (6 bases). Germline V lookup: CDR1 MDHEN, CDR2 SYDVKM. The CDR3 loop spans 15 amino acids. Between the trimmed V and J ends, which lost 7 bases and 5 bases, there was a span of 17 bases. CDR3 amino acids: CASTDPDRPNEKLFF. CDR3 nucleotides: TGTGCCAGCACCGACCCCGACAGGCCCAATGAAAAACTGTTTTTT.

V is TRBV28 and J is TRBJ2-7; D tentatively fits TRBD1 or TRBD2 (7 bases each). This CDR3 comprises 13 residues. Between the trimmed V and J ends, which lost 5 bases and 5 bases, there was a span of 13 bases. Per the germline V gene, CDR1 is MDHEN and CDR2 is SYDVKM. CDR3 sequence (DNA): TGTGCCAGCAGTCCGACAGGGAGGGACGAGCAGTACTTC. Protein: CASSPTGRDEQYF.

The CDR3 region has the DNA TGTGCCAGCAGCCAATCAGGGGCTCGGGGAATCGGTGCTTTCTTT. Translated, it gives CASSQSGARGIGAFF. The chain recombines TRBV3-1 (or the pseudogene TRBV3-2) with TRBJ1-1; D might be TRBD1 (6 bases). Between the trimmed V and J ends, which lost 2 bases and 11 bases, there was a span of 21 bases. The germline V gene encodes CDR1 LGHDT and CDR2 YNNKEL (reference sequence). This CDR3 has 15 residues.